These 28 T cell receptor beta chains came from one sample sequenced in a study of identical twins' blood T cells. Each CDR3 protein gets one entry after TCRdb re-called the 5' RACE reads with MiXCR. The profile shows 350,000 to 450,000 distinct CDR3 sequences, over 25% of them singletons. Source material: PBMCs. These receptors were taken from a woman aged 18-50 years in good health.

For this clonotype: This may be a read error, as it is one base from a much larger clone. V usage is TRBV20-1 and J usage is TRBJ2-7, with a possible D match to TRBD2 (5 bases). This CDR3 has 13 residues. Germline lookup yields CDR1 DFQATT and CDR2 SNEGSKA (reference sequence). DNA of the CDR3: TGCGGTGCTAGAGGTCAAGCGGAGTACGAGCAGTACTTC. Translation: CGARGQAEYEQYF.

A few counts support this clonotype. The CDR3 nucleotides are TGCGCCAGCAGCGCAGGACAGGCCGCGAACACTGAAGCTTTCTTT. Residues: CASSAGQAANTEAFF. The genes are TRBV5-1 and TRBJ1-1, with TRBD1 matching 7 bases. This CDR3 comprises 15 residues. Unmatched junction bases numbered 7, after V lost 4 bases and J lost 1 base. CDR1 is SGHRS and CDR2 is YFSETQ in the germline V gene. The variable domain in full, completed from reference TRBV5-1 and TRBJ1-1, reads KAGVTQTPRYLIKTRGQQVTLSCSPISGHRSVSWYQQTPGQGLQFLFEYFSETQRNKGNFPGRFSGRQFSNSRSEMNVSTLELGDSALYLCASSAGQAANTEAFFGQGTRLTVV.

A word on this clonotype: The CDR3 end shows no conserved phenylalanine or tryptophan, and so a read error is likely. V is TRBV20-1 and J is TRBJ1-2; no clear D gene. Trimming stripped 3 bases from V and 2 bases from J, with 7 bases between. This CDR3 contains 12 residues. Germline CDR1 DFQATT, CDR2 SNEGSKA (reference sequence). The DNA for the CDR3 is TGCAGTGCTAGCGGGGAAAACTATGGCTACACCCTC. It yields the protein CSASGENYGYTL.

This clonotype has a handful of counts. V gene TRBV11-1 combines with J gene TRBJ1-5; D is uncertain. The germline V gene encodes CDR1 SGHAT and CDR2 FQDESV (reference sequence). V lost 5 bases, J lost 3 bases, and 8 bases lay in between. CDR3 length: 13 amino acids. The CDR3 nucleotides read TGTGCCAGCAGCCGAGGTATCAATCAGCCCCAGCATTTT. Translation: CASSRGINQPQHF.

This clonotype was seen many times. The chain combines TRBV3-1 with TRBJ2-1; TRBD2 matches at 7 bases. In germline, CDR1 is LGHDT, CDR2 YNNKEL (reference sequence). Trimming removed 8 bases from V and 4 bases from J; junction bases left unmatched: 11. The CDR3 extends over 15 amino acids. CDR3 in DNA: TGTGCCAGCGGCTGGGGGAGCGGGGTTTACAATGAGCAGTTCTTC. Protein sequence: CASGWGSGVYNEQFF.

This clonotype was counted at least ten times. V is TRBV19 and J is TRBJ1-5; D gene uncertain. The V gene lost 1 base and the J gene lost 3 bases, with 7 bases spanning the gap. The CDR3 has 14 amino acids. Germline CDR1 is LNHDA and CDR2 is SQIVND (reference sequence). Here the CDR3 reads CASSIGYNNQPQHF. The CDR3 region has the DNA TGTGCCAGTAGTATAGGGTACAACAATCAGCCCCAGCATTTT.

V gene TRBV18 combines with J gene TRBJ1-2; D perhaps matches TRBD1 (6 bases). Germline CDR1 KGHSH, CDR2 LQKENI. Deletions cut 1 base from V and 5 bases from J, with 20 bases between. The CDR3 length is 17 residues. In DNA form, the CDR3 reads TGTGCCAGCTCACCACTAGAGACAGGACGGGGTTTTTATGGCTACACCTTC. The encoded protein is CASSPLETGRGFYGYTF. The variable domain in full, completed from reference TRBV18 and TRBJ1-2, reads NAGVMQNPRHLVRRRGQEARLRCSPMKGHSHVYWYRQLPEEGLKFMVYLQKENIIDESGMPKERFSAEFPKEGPSILRIQQVVRGDSAAYFCASSPLETGRGFYGYTFGSGTRLTVV.

This rearrangement joins TRBV7-2 to TRBJ1-1, with D unclear. Trimming shortened V by 1 base and J by 1 base, and 10 bases separated the two germline ends. CDR1 is SGHTA and CDR2 is FQGNSA in the germline V gene. This CDR3 spans 15 amino acids. In DNA, the CDR3 is TGTGCCAGCAGCTTAGGGGGAGTGACGAACACTGAAGCTTTCTTT. Protein product: CASSLGGVTNTEAFF. The variable domain in full, with the rest retrieved from reference TRBV7-2 and TRBJ1-1, is GAGVSQSPSNKVTEKGKDVELRCDPISGHTALYWYRQSLGQGLEFLIYFQGNSAPDKSGLPSDRFSAERTGGSVSTLTIQRTQQEDSAVYLCASSLGGVTNTEAFFGQGTRLTVV.

The J gene is TRBJ1-1, the V gene TRBV20-1; the D gene is possibly TRBD1 (6 bases). The CDR3 consists of 12 residues. V lost 1 base, J lost 8 bases, and 11 bases lay in between. From germline, CDR1 is DFQATT and CDR2 SNEGSKA (reference sequence). The CDR3: CSARVQGMEAFF. The DNA for the CDR3 is TGCAGTGCTAGAGTACAGGGTATGGAAGCTTTCTTT.

This clonotype was found many times. This sequence joins TRBV29-1 and TRBJ1-1; TRBD1 agrees at 10 bases. The CDR3 is made up of 18 amino acids. The V gene's germline CDR1 is SQVTM and CDR2 ANQGSEA. Trimming took 8 bases from V and 4 from J; bases not matched to a gene: 22. Here the CDR3 DNA reads TGCAGCCCACCACAAGGGAGAGTGGGCGGACAGGGGGGCACTGAAGCTTTCTTT. This codes for CSPPQGRVGGQGGTEAFF.

There are many counts of this clonotype. The genes are TRBV5-1 and TRBJ2-3; D gene ambiguous. The CDR3 consists of 12 residues. V was shortened by 1 base and J by 5 bases, with 5 bases between the two germline ends. Germline loops: CDR1 SGHRS, CDR2 YFSETQ. The CDR3 spells CASSLSRDTQYF. As DNA, the CDR3 is TGCGCCAGCAGCTTGTCTCGAGATACGCAGTATTTT.

The rearrangement joins TRBV4-3 to TRBJ1-6; no definite D call. Germline CDR1 reads LGHNA; CDR2 reads YSLEER. Trimming took 1 base from V and 9 from J, leaving 7 bases between them. The CDR3 extends over 13 amino acids. CDR3 loop: CASSQVSVSPLHF. The CDR3 bases are TGCGCCAGCAGCCAAGTGTCGGTTTCACCCCTCCACTTT.

This clonotype was picked up a small number of times. The chain couples TRBV6-2 or TRBV6-3 to TRBJ2-1; 11 bases agree with TRBD2. This CDR3 spans 14 amino acids. V shed 8 bases and J 4 bases; nucleotides not matched to a gene: 4. CDR1 is MNHEY and CDR2 is SVGEGT in the germline V gene. DNA for the CDR3: TGTGCCAGCCTGTCTAGCGGGGGGTACAATGAGCAGTTCTTC. Translating gives CASLSSGGYNEQFF.

The chain links TRBV20-1 to TRBJ2-1; D is perhaps TRBD2 (6 bases). V lost 6 bases, J lost 7 bases, and 10 bases lay in between. The CDR3 runs to 11 residues. Germline V gives CDR1 DFQATT, CDR2 SNEGSKA (reference sequence). CDR3 amino acids: CSAPGRNEQFF. DNA for the CDR3: TGCAGTGCACCAGGGAGGAATGAGCAGTTCTTC.

This clonotype has only a few counts. This chain connects TRBV5-1 to TRBJ2-2; D is possibly TRBD1 (6 bases). The CDR3 contains 16 residues. From germline, CDR1 is SGHRS and CDR2 YFSETQ. Deletions cut 0 bases from V and 5 bases from J, with 14 bases between. The CDR3 DNA sequence: TGCGCCAGCAGCTTGGACGGTCGTAGGGGGACCGGGGAGCTGTTTTTT. This encodes CASSLDGRRGTGELFF.

This clonotype was seen a few times. The chain employs TRBV12-3 or TRBV12-4 and TRBJ2-4, with D perhaps assigned TRBD1 or TRBD2 (5 bases each). The CDR3 sequence is 15 residues long. The ends were cut back, 5 bases at V and 4 bases at J, with 15 bases in the middle. CDR3 in DNA: TGTGCCAGCAGTCCCGACCCCGGGGCGAAAAACATTCAGTACTTC. Translation: CASSPDPGAKNIQYF.

This clonotype has a handful of counts. The chain recombines TRBV18 with TRBJ1-1, with TRBD1 matching 7 bases. Per germline, CDR1 KGHSH and CDR2 LQKENI. The CDR3 is 13 residues long. V was clipped by 8 bases and J by 1 base; unmatched bases: 4. The CDR3 DNA reads TGTGCCAGCCGAGGGACAGCGAACACTGAAGCTTTCTTT. This translates into CASRGTANTEAFF.

This clonotype was detected only a few times. V usage is TRBV5-6 and J usage is TRBJ2-2, with TRBD1 matching over 11 bases. The length of the CDR3 is 15 residues. V lost 6 bases and J lost 3; bases outside the gene matches: 4. The germline CDR1 and CDR2 sequences are SGHDT and YYEEEE. CDR3 coding DNA: TGTGCCAGCACCGGGACAGGGGGGTACACCGGGGAGCTGTTTTTT. Translated, it gives CASTGTGGYTGELFF. Full variable domain (outside the CDR3, taken from reference TRBV5-6 and TRBJ2-2): DAGVTQSPTHLIKTRGQQVTLRCSPKSGHDTVSWYQQALGQGPQFIFQYYEEEERQRGNFPDRFSGHQFPNYSSELNVNALLLGDSALYLCASTGTGGYTGELFFGEGSRLTVL.

In its sample, this clonotype was seen a few times. The genes are TRBV7-9 and TRBJ2-5; D unresolved. V was trimmed by 5 bases and J by 8 bases, leaving 9 bases between them. Germline assignment: CDR1 SEHNR and CDR2 FQNEAQ (reference sequence). This CDR3 comprises 11 residues. DNA of the CDR3: TGTGCCAGCAGCCTTAAGAATACCCAGTACTTC. Residues: CASSLKNTQYF. The full variable domain, completed using reference TRBV7-9 and TRBJ2-5, is DTGVSQNPRHKITKRGQNVTFRCDPISEHNRLYWYRQTLGQGPEFLTYFQNEAQLEKSRLLSDRFSAERPKGSFSTLEIQRTEQGDSAMYLCASSLKNTQYFGPGTRLLVL.

This chain joins TRBV20-1 and TRBJ2-1, with TRBD2 matching 9 bases. There are 16 residues in the CDR3. Germline assignment: CDR1 DFQATT and CDR2 SNEGSKA (reference sequence). V was pared by 0 bases and J by 7 bases, with 10 bases of the junction left unmatched. CDR3 residues: CSARDGGTSIRNEQFF. The CDR3 region has the DNA TGCAGTGCTAGAGATGGAGGGACTAGCATAAGGAATGAGCAGTTCTTC.

A remark on this clonotype: A much bigger clone sits one base away, suggesting this may be a read error. The CDR3 reads CASSEGIGELFF. The CDR3 DNA follows: TGTGCCAGCAGTGAAGGTATCGGGGAGCTGTTTTTT. The chain carries TRBV2 and TRBJ2-2, with unresolved D. The ends were cut back, 1 base at V and 7 bases at J, with 4 bases in the middle. This CDR3 is 12 amino acids long. CDR1 is SNHLY, CDR2 FYNNEI, per germline.

This clonotype has more than one count but fewer than ten. This chain links TRBV12-5 with TRBJ2-1, with D uncertain. From germline, CDR1 is LGHNT and CDR2 FRNRAP. There are 13 residues in the CDR3. The V gene lost 5 bases and the J gene lost 7 bases, with 12 bases spanning the gap. The CDR3 sequence: CASGPRLFNEQFF. CDR3 nucleotide sequence: TGTGCTAGTGGTCCAAGACTGTTTAATGAGCAGTTCTTC.

V and J are TRBV4-3 and TRBJ1-3, with a weak D call TRBD1 (5 bases). V gave up 4 bases and J gave up 2 bases, with 18 bases separating them. In germline, CDR1 is LGHNA, CDR2 YSLEER. The CDR3 loop spans 17 amino acids. The CDR3 DNA reads TGCGCCAGCAGCCCGAGGATTACCCAGGGCCCTGGAAACACCATATATTTT. This translates into CASSPRITQGPGNTIYF.

This clonotype was seen a few times. The chain joins TRBV5-1 to TRBJ1-1; D might be TRBD1 (5 bases). The germline gives CDR1 SGHRS, CDR2 YFSETQ. The CDR3 runs to 12 residues. V was trimmed by 4 bases and J by 6 bases, leaving 10 bases between them. CDR3 coding DNA: TGCGCCAGCAGCCGGACACGCTCTGAAGCTTTCTTT. Encoded protein: CASSRTRSEAFF.

The chain joins TRBV7-8 to TRBJ2-1; D is unclear. With 0 bases removed from V and 6 bases from J, the gap between germline ends came to 6 bases. The CDR3 length is 13 residues. CDR1 and CDR2 (germline): SGHVS, FQNEAQ. The DNA of the CDR3 is TGTGCCAGCAGCTTAGCCCCGCTCAATGAGCAGTTCTTC. Protein product: CASSLAPLNEQFF. The whole variable domain, remainder taken from reference TRBV7-8 and TRBJ2-1, is GAGVSQSPRYKVAKRGQDVALRCDPISGHVSLFWYQQALGQGPEFLTYFQNEAQLDKSGLPSDRFFAERPEGSVSTLKIQRTQQEDSAVYLCASSLAPLNEQFFGPGTRLTVL.

A word on this clonotype: This clone may be a read error of a much larger clone one base away. The rearrangement uses TRBV11-2 and TRBJ2-7, with D uncertain. This CDR3 region has 11 residues. Germline CDR1 is SGHAT and CDR2 is FQNNGV. CDR3 loop: CAISLDYEQYF. CDR3 in DNA: TGTGCCATCAGCTTAGACTACGAGCAGTACTTC.

The rearrangement links TRBV18 to TRBJ1-2, with D possibly matching TRBD1 (5 bases). The CDR3 is 16 residues long. The V gene's germline CDR1 is KGHSH and CDR2 LQKENI. Trimming removed 4 bases at V and 3 bases at J, with 18 bases between. CDR3 bases: TGTGCCAGCTCACGATCCGGGACGCCCACACACTATGGCTACACCTTC. This encodes CASSRSGTPTHYGYTF. The whole variable domain, filled in from reference TRBV18 and TRBJ1-2, reads NAGVMQNPRHLVRRRGQEARLRCSPMKGHSHVYWYRQLPEEGLKFMVYLQKENIIDESGMPKERFSAEFPKEGPSILRIQQVVRGDSAAYFCASSRSGTPTHYGYTFGSGTRLTVV.

This clonotype has only a few counts. The V call is TRBV6-6, the J call TRBJ1-4, with a tentative D call TRBD1 (6 bases). From germline, CDR1 is MNHNY and CDR2 SVGAGI (reference sequence). The CDR3 consists of 15 residues. The V gene lost 0 bases and the J gene lost 8 bases, with 13 bases spanning the gap. The CDR3 nucleotides read TGTGCCAGCAGTTACTCAAACAGGGATCGAGAAAAACTGTTTTTT. Amino acids: CASSYSNRDREKLFF.